Listed below are T cell receptor beta chains from one sample, sequenced in a study of beta chain features in type 1 diabetes. Clones were sequenced by immunoSEQ multiplex PCR, and TCRdb holds only the in-frame ones, with some missing. The data contain more than 150,000 clones, about 9% of them singletons. Sequenced input: central memory CD4+ T cells from blood. Every receptor here comes from a woman between 25 and 40 years old with type 1 diabetes. The CDR3 runs from the conserved cysteine through the conserved F or W. Fields, in order: V gene, clone size, D gene, CDR3 length, J gene, CDR3 protein, CDR3 DNA. A D gene is named only where the DNA matches it firmly. Rows may omit the clone size; those that give it use once, few, many or a size class.

TRBV7-3	.	TRBD2	16	TRBJ2-1	CASSLRTSGNNNEQFF	TGTGCCAGCAGCTTAAGGACTAGCGGAAACAACAATGAGCAGTTCTTC
TRBV6-5	few	TRBD1	14	TRBJ1-2	CASSRTGPNYGYTF	TGTGCCAGCAGTAGGACAGGCCCTAACTATGGCTACACCTTC
TRBV2	few	.	15	TRBJ2-4	CASAEGFLAKNIQYF	TGTGCCAGCGCCGAGGGTTTCTTAGCCAAAAACATTCAGTACTTC
TRBV7-6	few	TRBD1	13	TRBJ1-1	CASSGRQGLEAFF	TGTGCCAGCAGCGGACGACAGGGACTTGAAGCTTTCTTT
TRBV19	many	.	15	TRBJ1-5	CASTRGGGAGQPQHF	TGTGCCTCCACCCGGGGTGGGGGGGCCGGTCAGCCCCAGCATTTT
TRBV6-5	.	TRBD1	16	TRBJ2-4	CASSYGRGLAKNIQYF	TGTGCCAGCAGTTACGGAAGGGGGCTAGCCAAAAACATTCAGTACTTC
TRBV7-8	many	.	14	TRBJ1-1	CASSPAGGNTEAFF	TGTGCCAGCAGCCCAGCCGGGGGAAACACTGAAGCTTTCTTT
TRBV7-3	few	.	14	TRBJ2-1	CASSVSPSYNEQFF	TGTGCCAGCAGCGTTAGCCCCTCCTACAATGAGCAGTTCTTC
TRBV20-1	.	.	11	TRBJ2-7	CSARAGDEQYF	TGCAGTGCTAGAGCGGGAGACGAGCAGTACTTC
TRBV18	few	TRBD1	14	TRBJ2-7	CASSRQGVPYEQYF	TGTGCCAGCTCGCGGCAGGGGGTCCCCTACGAGCAGTACTTC
TRBV7-3	.	TRBD1	17	TRBJ2-3	CASSLTVRTGGTDTQYF	TGTGCCAGCAGCTTAACTGTAAGGACAGGGGGCACAGATACGCAGTATTTT
TRBV6-6	few	.	11	TRBJ2-1	CASSWRGEQFF	TGTGCCAGCTCATGGCGGGGTGAGCAGTTCTTC
TRBV7-8	.	.	12	TRBJ1-5	CASSPGRGWVHF	TGTGCCAGCAGCCCGGGGAGGGGTTGGGTCCATTTT
TRBV5-5	.	.	13	TRBJ1-1	CASSLSEDTEAFF	TGTGCCAGCAGCTTGTCCGAGGACACTGAAGCTTTCTTT
TRBV30	few	TRBD1	13	TRBJ1-2	CAWSVGQTYGYTF	TGTGCCTGGAGTGTGGGACAGACCTATGGCTACACCTTC
TRBV30	few	TRBD1	15	TRBJ1-5	CAWSVRGTGNQPQHF	TGTGCCTGGAGTGTACGGGGGACAGGGAATCAGCCCCAGCATTTT
TRBV6-1	few	TRBD1	14	TRBJ2-7	CASKVGTGGSEQYF	TGTGCCAGCAAGGTGGGGACAGGAGGATCCGAGCAGTACTTC
TRBV5-1	.	.	14	TRBJ2-5	CASRTGSPGGTQYF	TGCGCCAGCAGAACGGGGTCCCCCGGGGGGACCCAGTACTTC
TRBV18	few	TRBD1	13	TRBJ1-1	CASLGTANTEAFF	TGTGCCAGCTTAGGGACAGCCAACACTGAAGCTTTCTTT
TRBV19	.	TRBD2	15	TRBJ2-1	CASSSLAGTYNEQFF	TGTGCCAGTAGTAGCCTAGCGGGGACCTACAATGAGCAGTTCTTC
TRBV6-1	few	.	13	TRBJ2-5	CASSEAAGETQYF	TGTGCCAGCAGTGAAGCGGCGGGGGAGACCCAGTACTTC
TRBV30	.	.	15	TRBJ1-2	CAWSELAATWYGYTF	TGTGCCTGGAGTGAACTAGCAGCAACTTGGTATGGCTACACCTTC
TRBV5-1	.	TRBD1	14	TRBJ2-5	CASSYTGGAETQYF	TGCGCCAGCAGCTATACAGGGGGAGCAGAGACCCAGTACTTC
TRBV7-9	.	.	14	TRBJ2-1	CASSSKGAYNEQFF	TGTGCCAGCAGCTCGAAGGGGGCCTACAATGAGCAGTTCTTC
TRBV7-2	once	TRBD1	15	TRBJ2-7	CASSLGQAGSYEQYF	TGTGCCAGCAGCTTGGGACAGGCTGGATCCTACGAGCAGTACTTC
TRBV7-3	few	TRBD1	14	TRBJ1-1	CASSLGTENTEAFF	TGTGCCAGCAGCTTAGGGACAGAGAACACTGAAGCTTTCTTT
TRBV7-3	.	TRBD2	15	TRBJ2-1	CASSPELAGYNEQFF	TGTGCCAGCAGCCCCGAGCTAGCGGGATACAATGAGCAGTTCTTC
TRBV9	few	TRBD2	15	TRBJ2-3	CASSVGVRERGTQYF	TGTGCCAGCAGCGTAGGTGTAAGGGAGCGGGGTACGCAGTATTTT
TRBV9	few	.	16	TRBJ2-1	CASSVEAGATYNEQFF	TGTGCCAGCAGCGTAGAAGCGGGCGCAACCTACAATGAGCAGTTCTTC
TRBV18	.	TRBD1	16	TRBJ1-2	CASSPITTGGFYGYTF	TGTGCCAGCTCACCGATCACGACAGGGGGGTTTTATGGCTACACCTTC
TRBV19	.	TRBD2	17	TRBJ2-3	CASAPQTSGFFTDTQYF	TGTGCCAGTGCACCCCAGACTAGCGGGTTCTTCACAGATACGCAGTATTTT
TRBV9	few	TRBD2	18	TRBJ2-1	CASSPRTSGRATYNEQFF	TGTGCCAGCAGCCCTCGGACTAGCGGGAGGGCCACCTACAATGAGCAGTTCTTC
TRBV4-2	.	.	15	TRBJ2-5	CASSRGGGYQETQYF	TGTGCCAGCAGTCGAGGGGGTGGCTACCAAGAGACCCAGTACTTC
TRBV11-2	.	.	15	TRBJ2-1	CASSLGTPVVDEQFF	TGTGCCAGCAGCTTGGGGACTCCGGTTGTCGATGAGCAGTTCTTC
TRBV4-2	.	.	14	TRBJ2-7	CASSQDRQSYEQYF	TGTGCCAGCAGCCAGGACCGACAGTCCTACGAGCAGTACTTC
TRBV18	few	TRBD2	15	TRBJ2-7	CASSLITSGNYEQYF	TGTGCCAGCTCACTAATTACTAGCGGTAACTACGAGCAGTACTTC
TRBV7-9	.	.	11	TRBJ1-2	CASSFGESYTF	TGTGCCAGCAGCTTTGGGGAGAGCTACACCTTC
TRBV4-1	.	.	13	TRBJ1-1	CASSPRVDSEAFF	TGCGCCAGCAGCCCGCGGGTTGATTCTGAAGCTTTCTTT